This T cell receptor beta chain was retrieved from a study of blood T cell repertoires in COVID-19. Study-wide background: Spain, Italy and the United States supplied samples that represented acute and convalescent COVID-19. PBMCs, B-cell-depleted T cells, or T cells were the source of the cDNA or gDNA that made up the material.

CDR3 length: 14 residues. Germline assignment: CDR1 MDHEN and CDR2 SYDVKM. The V gene end was trimmed by 5 bases and the J gene end by 8 bases; junction bases not matched to a gene: 12. Original processing notes: The authors estimated nucleated cell counts from reference gene primer amplification. Measured with immunoSEQ multiplex PCR; TCRdb has only the in-frame clones, and not every one. V, J and clone size reflect that table, while D and trimming were determined from the DNA. The sample includes about 190,000 clones, around 90% of them seen just once. The TCR sequence derives from a man aged 50 to 59 with acute or convalescent COVID-19. The chain has TRBV28 and TRBJ2-7; 7 nucleotides agree with TRBD1. Sample: peripheral blood. The CDR3 DNA is TGTGCCAGCAGTGTTGGACAGGTTGGGCGCAAGCAGTACGTC. Its protein is CASSVGQVGRKQYV.